Shown below are 28 T cell receptor beta chains from a single sample sequenced in a study of blood T cell repertoires in COVID-19. Sequencing was performed with immunoSEQ multiplex PCR; in TCRdb, only in-frame clones are kept and a portion is missing. In the table there are about 270,000 clones, about 87% of which are singletons. The sequenced sample consisted of PBMCs or T cells enriched from blood (not recorded which). Receptor source: a woman aged 50 to 65 who had recovered from COVID-19.

Points on this clone: Other DNA sequences from this sample encode an identical CDR3 as well. The V gene is TRBV28, the J gene TRBJ2-1, with 11 positions matching TRBD2. The germline V gene has CDR1 MDHEN and CDR2 SYDVKM. V lost 5 bases to trimming and J lost 3 bases; unmatched junction nucleotides: 3. This CDR3 comprises 15 residues. CDR3 nucleotides: TGTGCCAGCAGTACCGGGACTAGCGGCTACAATGAGCAGTTCTTC. Encoded protein: CASSTGTSGYNEQFF.

The genes are TRBV28 and TRBJ2-5, with TRBD2 matching over 8 bases. The CDR3 runs to 14 residues. Germline-derived CDR1 and CDR2 are MDHEN and SYDVKM. With 2 bases clipped from V and 2 bases from J, the junction kept 1 base outside the gene matches. CDR3 sequence: CASSLTSGQETQYF. The CDR3 bases are TGTGCCAGCAGTTTAACTAGCGGACAAGAGACCCAGTACTTC. Looking up the rest from reference TRBV28 and TRBJ2-5 gives the full variable domain: DVKVTQSSRYLVKRTGEKVFLECVQDMDHENMFWYRQDPGLGLRLIYFSYDVKMKEKGDIPEGYSVSREKKERFSLILESASTNQTSMYLCASSLTSGQETQYFGPGTRLLVL.

V and J are TRBV11-2 and TRBJ1-2, with unresolved D. With 1 base removed from V and 7 bases from J, the gap between germline ends came to 16 bases. CDR3 length equals 15 residues. Germline-derived CDR1 and CDR2 are SGHAT and FQNNGV. CDR3 DNA: TGTGCCAGCAGCTTAGCGCGCCGGGTTGTTGGTGGCTACACCTTC. It codes for CASSLARRVVGGYTF.

The chain joins TRBV30 to TRBJ2-1, with D unresolved. Germline V CDR1 and CDR2: GTSNPN, SVGIG (reference sequence). V gave up 1 base and J gave up 4 bases, with 2 bases separating them. This CDR3 is 11 amino acids long. The CDR3, as DNA: TGTGCCTGGAGTGCGTACAATGAGCAGTTCTTC. Its protein product is CAWSAYNEQFF.

The chain links TRBV6-4 to TRBJ2-1, with 11 bases lining up with TRBD2. This CDR3 region has 14 residues. The J segment lost 8 bases and the V segment lost 3 bases, leaving 3 bases of the junction unmatched. Germline assignment: CDR1 MRHNA and CDR2 SNTAGT. The CDR3 region has the DNA TGTGCCAGCAGTGAGTCTAGCGGGAGGTATGAGCAGTTCTTC. Protein sequence: CASSESSGRYEQFF.

The chain couples TRBV7-3 to TRBJ2-5; weak D call: TRBD2 (6 bases). CDR1 and CDR2 (germline): SGHTA, FQGTGA. The CDR3 covers 15 residues. V lost 5 bases to trimming and J lost 6 bases, with 19 bases between them. CDR3 residues: CASSPSTRGGQTQYF. DNA for the CDR3: TGTGCCAGCAGCCCCTCGACTAGGGGTGGGCAGACCCAGTACTTC.

The rearrangement joins TRBV6-5 to TRBJ2-1; weak D call: TRBD2 (5 bases). The CDR3 runs 15 residues. CDR1 MNHEY and CDR2 SVGAGI come from the germline V gene. V lost 6 bases to trimming and J lost 8 bases, with 20 bases between them. In DNA form, the CDR3 reads TGTGCCAGCAGCCTAGGCGGGTCCCGAATCGATGAGCAGTTCTTC. It translates to CASSLGGSRIDEQFF.

CDR3 sequence (DNA): TGTGCCAGCAGCTTAGGGAGAGGACTAGCTTACGAGCAGTACTTC. Translation gives CASSLGRGLAYEQYF. The V and J genes are TRBV7-2 and TRBJ2-7; 8 nucleotides align to TRBD2. The J segment lost 4 bases and the V segment lost 1 base, leaving 6 bases of the junction unmatched. In germline, CDR1 is SGHTA, CDR2 FQGNSA. The CDR3 is made up of 15 amino acids.

The chain joins TRBV28 to TRBJ2-2; tentatively, D is TRBD2 (6 bases). The CDR3 covers 15 residues. The V end lost 5 bases, the J end lost 8 bases, and 18 bases lay between the germline ends. From germline, CDR1 is MDHEN and CDR2 SYDVKM. Written as DNA, the CDR3 is TGTGCCAGCAGTGCAACCGGGAGAGGATATGGGGAGCTGTTTTTT. As protein: CASSATGRGYGELFF.

This clone was picked up a small number of times. CDR3 DNA sequence: TGTGCCTGGGAACAGGGTCCATCCGGAAACACCATATATTTT. Its translation: CAWEQGPSGNTIYF. The chain has TRBV30 and TRBJ1-3, with TRBD1 as a possible D gene (6 bases). The CDR3 is 14 amino acids. V shed 5 bases and J shed 4 bases, with 15 bases lying between them. CDR1 and CDR2 (germline): GTSNPN, SVGIG (reference sequence).

The V and J genes are TRBV29-1 and TRBJ2-3, with D possibly TRBD2 on 5 matching bases. This CDR3 contains 16 residues. Per the germline V gene, CDR1 is SQVTM and CDR2 is ANQGSEA. V was shortened by 7 bases and J by 3 bases, with 23 bases between the two germline ends. Here the CDR3 DNA reads TGCAGCGCACGCCTCCTAGCAGCAGGTAGAACAGATACGCAGTATTTT. Its translation is CSARLLAAGRTDTQYF.

This chain connects TRBV3-1 (or the pseudogene TRBV3-2) to TRBJ2-3; a possible D gene is TRBD2 (5 bases). Germline CDR1 is LGHDT and CDR2 is YNNKEL (reference sequence). V lost 1 base to trimming and J lost 11 bases, with 16 bases between them. This CDR3 contains 14 residues. Here the CDR3 DNA reads TGTGCCAGCAGCCAAGTTGATGGCGGGCCCCGGCAGTATTTT. Translation gives CASSQVDGGPRQYF.

This clone was picked up many times. The rearrangement joins TRBV6-2 or TRBV6-3 to TRBJ1-6; D uncertain. The ends were cut back, 2 bases at V and 1 base at J, with 9 bases in the middle. The CDR3 length is 16 residues. Germline V gives CDR1 MNHEY, CDR2 SVGEGT. The CDR3 region is CASSYDTPSYNSPLHF. In DNA form, the CDR3 reads TGTGCCAGCAGTTACGACACCCCATCCTATAATTCACCCCTCCACTTT.

V usage is TRBV7-2 and J usage is TRBJ2-3, with 9 bases matching TRBD2. V gave up 2 bases and J gave up 0 bases; unmatched junction bases: 12. Germline values: CDR1 SGHTA, CDR2 FQGNSA. This CDR3 is 19 amino acids long. CDR3 protein: CASSLWGSGSWGSTDTQYF. The CDR3 DNA follows: TGTGCCAGCAGCTTATGGGGTAGCGGGAGTTGGGGGAGCACAGATACGCAGTATTTT.

The rearrangement links TRBV14 to TRBJ1-2; 9 nucleotides line up with TRBD1. V was clipped by 4 bases and J by 8 bases; unmatched bases: 5. Germline V gene lookup returns CDR1 SGHDN and CDR2 FVKESK. The CDR3 has 13 residues. CDR3 sequence: CASSRTGGGGYTF. In DNA form, the CDR3 reads TGTGCCAGCAGCCGAACAGGGGGCGGCGGCTACACCTTC.

To note about this clone: Other nucleotide sequences from this sample produce the same CDR3. V gene TRBV5-4 combines with J gene TRBJ1-1; 7 bases map to TRBD1. The CDR3 is 16 amino acids. V lost 0 bases, J lost 0 bases, and 5 bases stayed unmatched. Germline CDR1 SGHNT, CDR2 YYREEE (reference sequence). The CDR3 nucleotides read TGTGCCAGCAGCTTGGGTGACAGGGTGATGAACACTGAAGCTTTCTTT. Its protein product is CASSLGDRVMNTEAFF. Complete variable domain (other parts from reference TRBV5-4 and TRBJ1-1): ETGVTQSPTHLIKTRGQQVTLRCSSQSGHNTVSWYQQALGQGPQFIFQYYREEENGRGNFPPRFSGLQFPNYSSELNVNALELDDSALYLCASSLGDRVMNTEAFFGQGTRLTVV.

The chain links TRBV11-2 to TRBJ2-3; TRBD1 is a possible D gene (6 bases). Trimming removed 7 bases at V and 2 bases at J, with 16 bases between. The CDR3 consists of 15 residues. In germline, CDR1 is SGHAT, CDR2 FQNNGV. CDR3 amino acids: CASKELGGFTDTQYF. The CDR3 DNA is TGTGCCAGCAAGGAGTTAGGGGGTTTCACAGATACGCAGTATTTT.

The gene calls are TRBV6-2 or TRBV6-3 and TRBJ2-1; a possible D gene is TRBD2 (6 bases). Germline CDR1 is MNHEY and CDR2 is SVGEGT. This CDR3 has 14 residues. V dropped 2 bases and J dropped 3 bases, with 8 bases sitting between them. The CDR3: CASSYGTLYNEQFF. The CDR3 DNA follows: TGTGCCAGCAGTTACGGGACTCTCTACAATGAGCAGTTCTTC.

The chain carries TRBV5-1 and TRBJ2-7, with TRBD2 as a possible D gene (5 bases). V was cut by 4 bases and J by 4 bases, with 6 bases left in between. From germline, CDR1 is SGHRS and CDR2 YFSETQ. The length of the CDR3 is 11 residues. Here the CDR3 reads CASSPGYEQYF. The CDR3 region has the DNA TGCGCCAGCAGCCCGGGGTACGAGCAGTACTTC.

This chain connects TRBV7-9 to TRBJ2-1, with D perhaps matching TRBD2 (6 bases). The germline V and J ends were trimmed by 4 bases and 9 bases, with 25 bases remaining between them. This CDR3 comprises 17 residues. From germline, CDR1 is SEHNR and CDR2 FQNEAQ (reference sequence). CDR3 in DNA: TGTGCCAGCAGCTCCATAAGAAGTAGCGGCCTCTACGGTGAGCAGTTCTTC. This gives the protein CASSSIRSSGLYGEQFF.

CDR3 amino acids: CASSRQPLAEGDTQYF. As DNA, the CDR3 is TGTGCCAGCAGCCGGCAGCCTCTAGCGGAGGGGGATACGCAGTATTTT. The V and J genes are TRBV6-4 and TRBJ2-3, with 7 nucleotides matching TRBD2. Germline assignment: CDR1 MRHNA and CDR2 SNTAGT. V shed 6 bases and J 6 bases; nucleotides not matched to a gene: 15. The CDR3 loop spans 16 amino acids.

The rearrangement joins TRBV5-1 to TRBJ2-5; unclear D gene. The ends were cut back, 0 bases at V and 1 base at J, with 7 bases in the middle. The CDR3 spans 14 residues. CDR1 is SGHRS, CDR2 YFSETQ, per germline. In DNA form, the CDR3 reads TGCGCCAGCAGCTTGGGTCAGGCCCAAGAGACCCAGTACTTC. This sequence encodes CASSLGQAQETQYF. Supplemented by reference TRBV5-1 and TRBJ2-5, the full variable domain reads KAGVTQTPRYLIKTRGQQVTLSCSPISGHRSVSWYQQTPGQGLQFLFEYFSETQRNKGNFPGRFSGRQFSNSRSEMNVSTLELGDSALYLCASSLGQAQETQYFGPGTRLLVL.

This clone was detected only once. V gene TRBV7-6 combines with J gene TRBJ1-2; 8 bases align to TRBD1. The CDR3 is 14 amino acids. Germline trimming cut 5 bases from V and 2 bases from J; bases unmatched to any gene: 4. Germline-derived CDR1 and CDR2 are SGHVS and FNYEAQ. CDR3 nucleotides: TGTGCCAGCAGCCTACGACAGGGGAACTATGGCTACACCTTC. Translating gives CASSLRQGNYGYTF.

This clone was found once. V usage is TRBV2 and J usage is TRBJ2-5; D unclear. Trimming took 1 base from V and 0 from J, leaving 12 bases between them. The CDR3 covers 16 residues. Germline CDR1 is SNHLY and CDR2 is FYNNEI. DNA for the CDR3: TGTGCCAGCAGTGAAGGTGCACGGCGGTACCAAGAGACCCAGTACTTC. Translating it yields CASSEGARRYQETQYF.

V usage is TRBV4-3 and J usage is TRBJ2-5; 10 bases are a match to TRBD2. V trimming: 0 bases; J trimming: 1 base; junction bases outside the gene matches: 8. The CDR3 spans 18 residues. The germline V gene has CDR1 LGHNA and CDR2 YSLEER. In DNA, the CDR3 is TGCGCCAGCAGCCAAGATTGGGCTAGCGGGAGACCCCAAGAGACCCAGTACTTC. This sequence encodes CASSQDWASGRPQETQYF.

This clone has just a few counts. The J gene is TRBJ2-7, the V gene TRBV18; D perhaps matches TRBD2 (5 bases). V was pared by 4 bases and J by 0 bases, with 10 bases between. Germline CDR1 is KGHSH and CDR2 is LQKENI. The CDR3 totals 14 residues. The CDR3, as DNA: TGTGCCAGCTCACTAGCGCCAAGCTCCTACGAGCAGTACTTC. Translation gives CASSLAPSSYEQYF.

The V and J genes are TRBV7-3 and TRBJ2-3; possible D gene TRBD1, 6 bases. The CDR3 sequence is 16 residues long. V shed 1 base and J shed 2 bases, with 13 bases lying between them. From germline, CDR1 is SGHTA and CDR2 FQGTGA. The CDR3 coding sequence is TGTGCCAGCAGCTTAAAGGGGACACAAACCACAGATACGCAGTATTTT. Protein sequence: CASSLKGTQTTDTQYF.

The chain combines TRBV3-1 (or the pseudogene TRBV3-2) with TRBJ2-7; no definite D call. V was shortened by 0 bases and J by 2 bases, with 5 bases between the two germline ends. Per the germline V gene, CDR1 is LGHDT and CDR2 is YNNKEL (reference sequence). This CDR3 spans 13 amino acids. The CDR3, as DNA: TGTGCCAGCAGCCAAGACCTAGCCTACGAGCAGTACTTC. Translated, it gives CASSQDLAYEQYF.